The T cell receptor beta chain under discussion was sequenced for a study of T-cell reconstitution after alpha-beta-depleted transplantation in children. CDR1 is DFQATT, CDR2 SNEGSKA, per germline (reference sequence). CDR3 size: 16 residues. V dropped 5 bases and J dropped 5; count of bases not matched to a gene: 8. During its preparation, the TCRbeta library received unique molecular identifiers. In TCRdb, the PCR reads were re-called with MiXCR into one record per CDR3 protein. The sample gives approximately 350,000 distinct CDR3 sequences, around 15% of which show up once; approximately 44% is in the top ten.

Sequenced material: PBMCs, mostly from graft donor cells, taken 360 days after TCRalphabeta/CD19-depleted stem cell transplant. The rearrangement uses TRBV20-1 and TRBJ2-5; TRBD2 aligns across 16 bases. The source is a male patient aged 2-15 years who had a stem cell transplant for acute lymphoblastic leukemia, so the T cells may come from the graft donor. The CDR3 reads CSAPGTSGRAHETQYF. For the CDR3, the DNA is TGCAGTGCTCCCGGGACTAGCGGGAGGGCCCACGAGACCCAGTACTTC.